The TCR beta chain under discussion was sequenced for a study of T cell responses to AZD1222 COVID-19 vaccine. This CDR3 region has 14 residues. With 5 bases removed from V and 8 bases from J, the gap between germline ends came to 15 bases. Per the germline V gene, CDR1 is SGHTA and CDR2 is FQGTGA. This clone was observed once. The antigen is unknown. TCRdb's copy holds only in-frame clones and misses some; the assay was immunoSEQ multiplex PCR. The sample yields about 270,000 clones, roughly 93% seen once. Study-level results: Only a handful of AZD1222 recipients, several in all, had baseline seropositivity. Receipt of two AZD1222 doses was followed by a rise in Spike-specific TCR breadth and depth. Repertoires were collected only later (after the peak T cell response had occurred). Mapped onto spike, vaccine-associated CD4 TCRs spanned it and were dominant at 160-218 and 743-854.

The chain recombines TRBV7-3 with TRBJ1-4; possibly TRBD1 for D (5 bases). Here the sequenced sample was peripheral blood, taken 28 days after the second AZD1222 dose. The sequence was collected from an adult who received the AZD1222 COVID-19 vaccine. Here the CDR3 DNA reads TGTGCCAGCAGCCCCCACGGGGGAGACGAAAAACTGTTTTTT. This encodes CASSPHGGDEKLFF.